The 5 T cell receptor beta chains below were found in one sample sequenced in a study of blood T cells in healthy people across ages. Next came a second PCR, run for about 6 to 12 cycles, which used a sample-barcoded 5' primer along with a J-beta primer mix. TCRdb re-analysed the 5' RACE reads in MiXCR, keeping a single row per CDR3 protein. The sample shows about 560,000 distinct CDR3 sequences, around a quarter of them seen only once. These records were also assigned to another study, of T cells of mothers and their children.

Sample: blood. These TCRs come from a boy younger than 10 in good health.

The chain employs TRBV4-3 and TRBJ1-1; D is undetermined. V was clipped by 0 bases and J by 3 bases, with 11 bases between them. The CDR3 consists of 15 residues. Germline V CDR1 and CDR2: LGHNA, YSLEER. In DNA form, the CDR3 reads TGCGCCAGCAGCCAAGATCGCACACCTTACACTGAAGCTTTCTTT. This codes for CASSQDRTPYTEAFF.

Here the CDR3 DNA reads TGTGCCAGCAGCCTTACGCCCACCGGGGAGCTGTTTTTT. The encoded protein is CASSLTPTGELFF. The V call is TRBV7-2, the J call TRBJ2-2; D is undetermined. The ends were cut back, 5 bases at V and 4 bases at J, with 8 bases in the middle. The length of the CDR3 is 13 residues. The germline CDR1 and CDR2 sequences are SGHTA and FQGNSA.

This clonotype appeared a few times. The chain joins TRBV5-1 to TRBJ2-5; TRBD1 matches 10 bases. With the DNA end fitting TRBJ2-7 better, the J assignment may be wrong. The CDR3 is made up of 14 amino acids. Germline V gene lookup returns CDR1 SGHRS and CDR2 YFSETQ. The chain's CDR3 is CASRRDRGSDEQYF. CDR3 nucleotides: TGCGCCAGCAGGCGGGACAGGGGCAGCGACGAGCAGTACTTC.

A few counts support this clonotype. The chain combines TRBV10-3 with TRBJ2-5; the D gene is possibly TRBD1 (5 bases). The V and J ends lost 4 bases and 0 bases respectively, with 24 bases between them. Germline CDR1 and CDR2: ENHRY and SYGVKD. CDR3 length: 19 residues. CDR3 amino acids: CAISGDHRKGLRHQETQYF. DNA for the CDR3: TGTGCCATCAGTGGGGATCATCGTAAGGGGCTAAGGCACCAAGAGACCCAGTACTTC.

This clonotype was observed a handful of times. The chain has TRBV5-1 and TRBJ1-5; tentatively, D is TRBD1 (5 bases). The CDR3 covers 15 residues. V gave up 4 bases and J gave up 1 base, with 12 bases separating them. Germline CDR1 and CDR2: SGHRS and YFSETQ. CDR3 amino acids: CASSPIGASNQPQHF. CDR3 bases: TGCGCCAGCAGCCCCATCGGGGCGAGCAATCAGCCCCAGCATTTT.